One and the same sample provided the 23 T cell receptor beta chains below, sequenced in a study of blood T cell repertoires in COVID-19. Data came from immunoSEQ multiplex PCR; TCRdb stores just in-frame clones and leaves some out. The sample has roughly 200,000 clones, 65% to 85% seen once. Input material: peripheral blood. The receptors were sampled from a man aged 45-65 years with active or convalescent COVID-19.

The chain has TRBV6-6 and TRBJ2-7; the match to TRBD2 covers 8 bases. CDR3 length equals 15 residues. Per the germline V gene, CDR1 is MNHNY and CDR2 is SVGAGI (reference sequence). Trimming cost V 4 bases and J 0 bases; bases outside gene matches: 5. The CDR3 DNA sequence: TGTGCCAGCAGTTCGGGGGGGAGGAGCTCCTACGAGCAGTACTTC. Residues: CASSSGGRSSYEQYF.

The genes are TRBV4-1 and TRBJ2-7, with no clear D. The V end was cut by 0 bases, the J end by 7 bases, with 16 bases between. CDR1 is MGHRA and CDR2 is YSYEKL in the germline V gene. The CDR3 has 15 amino acids. CDR3 nucleotides: TGCGCCAGCAGCCAAGATCGTACGGTGAGAGGAGAGCAGTACTTC. Residues: CASSQDRTVRGEQYF.

The genes are TRBV5-6 and TRBJ1-4; possible D gene TRBD1, 5 bases. CDR1 is SGHDT and CDR2 is YYEEEE in the germline V gene. The CDR3 runs 14 residues. The V end was cut by 3 bases, the J end by 7 bases, with 13 bases between. The CDR3 DNA follows: TGTGCCAGCAGCTCTTGGACAACTGGTGAAAAACTGTTTTTT. Translation gives CASSSWTTGEKLFF.

Regarding this clone: Germline is not matched at one junction end, which may reflect a read error. The same CDR3 is also encoded by other DNA sequences in this sample. CDR3 nucleotide sequence: TGTGCCAGCTCGCCACGTGGCGGGACAGATACCTACGAGCAGTACTTC. As protein: CASSPRGGTDTYEQYF. V usage is TRBV18 and J usage is TRBJ2-7; D is possibly TRBD1 (7 bases). This CDR3 contains 16 residues. Germline V gene sequence: CDR1 KGHSH, CDR2 LQKENI.

V gene TRBV28 combines with J gene TRBJ1-5; 7 bases are a match to TRBD1. CDR1 is MDHEN, CDR2 SYDVKM, per germline. The V gene end was trimmed by 6 bases and the J gene end by 5 bases; junction bases not matched to a gene: 10. The CDR3 totals 15 residues. The chain's CDR3 is CASSSDDRVHQPQHF. CDR3 coding DNA: TGTGCCAGCAGCTCAGATGACAGGGTCCATCAGCCCCAGCATTTT.

The chain has TRBV2 and TRBJ2-3, with a weak D call TRBD1 (5 bases). Germline-derived CDR1 and CDR2 are SNHLY and FYNNEI. This CDR3 is 13 amino acids long. With 7 bases removed from V and 6 bases from J, the gap between germline ends came to 14 bases. The CDR3 protein is CASKGPRADTQYF. The CDR3 DNA reads as TGTGCCAGCAAGGGGCCCCGGGCGGATACGCAGTATTTT.

This clone occurred a few times. The chain recombines TRBV5-1 with TRBJ2-6, with 10 bases fitting TRBD1. Germline loops: CDR1 SGHRS, CDR2 YFSETQ. The length of the CDR3 is 15 residues. With V trimmed by 5 bases and J by 9 bases, 8 bases remained unmatched. DNA for the CDR3: TGCGCCAGCAGGACCGGGGACAGGGGCGACAACGTCCTGACTTTC. Protein product: CASRTGDRGDNVLTF. Complete variable domain (other parts from reference TRBV5-1 and TRBJ2-6): KAGVTQTPRYLIKTRGQQVTLSCSPISGHRSVSWYQQTPGQGLQFLFEYFSETQRNKGNFPGRFSGRQFSNSRSEMNVSTLELGDSALYLCASRTGDRGDNVLTFGAGSRLTVL.

The chain recombines TRBV5-1 with TRBJ2-7, with TRBD2 matching over 9 bases. This CDR3 comprises 14 residues. V was clipped by 7 bases and J by 7 bases; unmatched bases: 12. From germline, CDR1 is SGHRS and CDR2 YFSETQ. The CDR3: CASASGDDRGEQYF. Here the CDR3 DNA reads TGCGCCAGCGCTAGCGGGGACGACCGAGGGGAGCAGTACTTC.

This chain links TRBV7-3 with TRBJ2-1; TRBD2 matches 7 bases. This CDR3 spans 16 amino acids. V was clipped by 2 bases and J by 4 bases; unmatched bases: 8. Per germline, CDR1 SGHTA and CDR2 FQGTGA. The CDR3 nucleotides are TGTGCCAGCAGCTTATTGGGGCGGGGGTCGTACAATGAGCAGTTCTTC. This gives the protein CASSLLGRGSYNEQFF. The complete variable domain, with remaining parts taken from reference TRBV7-3 and TRBJ2-1, reads GAGVSQTPSNKVTEKGKYVELRCDPISGHTALYWYRQSLGQGPEFLIYFQGTGAADDSGLPNDRFFAVRPEGSVSTLKIQRTERGDSAVYLCASSLLGRGSYNEQFFGPGTRLTVL.

The chain combines TRBV5-1 with TRBJ2-2, with D possibly matching TRBD2 (6 bases). Trimming pared 3 bases from V and 2 bases from J, leaving 11 bases between. CDR3 length: 15 residues. Germline CDR1 reads SGHRS; CDR2 reads YFSETQ. Written as DNA, the CDR3 is TGCGCCAGCAGCTCCTTGCGGGGAAACACCGGGGAGCTGTTTTTT. Amino acids: CASSSLRGNTGELFF. Together with reference TRBV5-1 and TRBJ2-2, the CDR3 gives the full variable domain: KAGVTQTPRYLIKTRGQQVTLSCSPISGHRSVSWYQQTPGQGLQFLFEYFSETQRNKGNFPGRFSGRQFSNSRSEMNVSTLELGDSALYLCASSSLRGNTGELFFGEGSRLTVL.

The V and J genes are TRBV7-6 and TRBJ2-7, with 9 positions matching TRBD1. The germline V gene encodes CDR1 SGHVS and CDR2 FNYEAQ. The ends lost 3 bases at V and 6 bases at J; junction bases unmatched: 12. The CDR3 sequence is 16 residues long. The CDR3 region is CASSLGPTTGGGEQYF. In DNA, the CDR3 is TGTGCCAGCAGCTTGGGCCCTACCACAGGGGGCGGCGAGCAGTACTTC. Filled out from reference TRBV7-6 and TRBJ2-7, the complete variable domain reads GAGVSQSPRYKVTKRGQDVALRCDPISGHVSLYWYRQALGQGPEFLTYFNYEAQQDKSGLPNDRFSAERPEGSISTLTIQRTEQRDSAMYRCASSLGPTTGGGEQYFGPGTRLTVT.

This clone appeared once. The chain is built from TRBV7-2 and TRBJ1-6; tentative D call: TRBD1 (6 bases). CDR3 size: 16 residues. CDR1 is SGHTA and CDR2 is FQGNSA in the germline V gene. V was trimmed by 3 bases and J by 5 bases, leaving 14 bases between them. The CDR3 loop is CASSFTWTVNNSPLHF. CDR3 in DNA: TGTGCCAGCAGCTTTACCTGGACAGTTAATAATTCACCCCTCCACTTT.

This clone was seen only a few times. The chain employs TRBV7-9 and TRBJ2-2; perhaps TRBD2 as D (6 bases). Germline lookup yields CDR1 SEHNR and CDR2 FQNEAQ (reference sequence). The CDR3 totals 14 residues. The V gene lost 11 bases and the J gene lost 4 bases, with 17 bases spanning the gap. The chain's CDR3 is CAGRDFIATGELFF. CDR3 in DNA: TGTGCCGGACGGGACTTCATCGCCACCGGGGAGCTGTTTTTT.

This chain joins TRBV7-9 and TRBJ2-3, with TRBD2 matching 10 bases. The V segment lost 4 bases and the J segment 2 bases; nucleotides outside the gene matches: 3. The CDR3 is 15 residues long. CDR1 is SEHNR and CDR2 is FQNEAQ in the germline V gene (reference sequence). The CDR3 loop is CASSSSGGATDTQYF. In nucleotides, the CDR3 is TGTGCCAGCAGCTCCAGCGGGGGGGCCACAGATACGCAGTATTTT.

The chain employs TRBV30 and TRBJ2-7, with 9 bases that match TRBD1. The CDR3 is 13 residues long. In germline, CDR1 is GTSNPN, CDR2 SVGIG (reference sequence). J lost 3 bases, V lost 4 bases, and 4 bases had no gene match. The CDR3 is CAWTRQGVYEQYF. The CDR3 DNA reads as TGTGCCTGGACGAGACAGGGGGTCTACGAGCAGTACTTC.

The rearrangement uses TRBV7-9 and TRBJ1-1; 8 bases match TRBD1. The trim removed 5 bases at V and 11 bases at J, leaving 13 bases unmatched. Germline CDR1 and CDR2: SEHNR and FQNEAQ (reference sequence). The CDR3 extends over 14 amino acids. The chain's CDR3 is CASSLGQGGFGAFF. The DNA for the CDR3 is TGTGCCAGCAGCCTAGGACAGGGCGGGTTTGGGGCTTTCTTT.

This clone was found once. The chain joins TRBV15 to TRBJ2-3, with 11 bases that match TRBD2. Losses at the gene ends were 5 bases for V and 3 bases for J; bases not matched to a gene: 1. CDR3 size: 14 residues. Germline V gene data show CDR1 as LNHNV and CDR2 as YYDKDF (reference sequence). CDR3 DNA: TGTGCCACCAGCCGGACTAGCGGGACAGATACGCAGTATTTT. Translating gives CATSRTSGTDTQYF.

V gene TRBV28 combines with J gene TRBJ2-7, with TRBD1 identical over 10 bases. The CDR3 consists of 14 residues. The germline V gene encodes CDR1 MDHEN and CDR2 SYDVKM. The J segment lost 7 bases and the V segment lost 7 bases, leaving 10 bases of the junction unmatched. Here the CDR3 reads CASTAGDRGREQYF. CDR3 DNA: TGTGCCAGCACCGCCGGGGACAGGGGACGTGAGCAGTACTTC.

The V and J genes are TRBV6-2 or TRBV6-3 and TRBJ1-2, with 11 bases lining up with TRBD1. The germline CDR1 and CDR2 sequences are MNHEY and SVGEGT. After removal of 5 bases from V and 2 bases from J, the junction contained 13 bases not matched to a gene. The CDR3 runs to 18 residues. The CDR3 nucleotides read TGTGCCAGCAGTCAACACATCGGACAGGGGGCGACGAACTATGGCTACACCTTC. Translating gives CASSQHIGQGATNYGYTF.

The rearrangement joins TRBV2 to TRBJ1-4; 8 bases map to TRBD1. Germline loops: CDR1 SNHLY, CDR2 FYNNEI. With V trimmed by 6 bases and J by 8 bases, 11 bases remained unmatched. This CDR3 region has 15 residues. The CDR3 loop is CASRALTGVGEKLFF. DNA of the CDR3: TGTGCCAGCAGAGCCCTGACAGGGGTGGGAGAAAAACTGTTTTTT.

The chain carries TRBV6-5 and TRBJ1-2, with TRBD1 as a possible D gene (6 bases). Germline V CDR1 and CDR2: MNHEY, SVGAGI. This CDR3 is 15 amino acids long. The V end was cut by 2 bases, the J end by 4 bases, with 14 bases between. This chain's CDR3 is CASSYIRGIGYGYTF. The CDR3, as DNA: TGTGCCAGCAGTTACATCAGGGGTATTGGCTATGGCTACACCTTC.

This chain connects TRBV27 to TRBJ2-7; 12 nucleotides line up with TRBD2. V was clipped by 6 bases and J by 6 bases; unmatched bases: 9. This CDR3 is built from 15 residues. Germline CDR1 is MNHEY and CDR2 is SMNVEV (reference sequence). The CDR3 protein is CASRVLAGGEGEQYF. DNA for the CDR3: TGTGCCAGCAGGGTTCTAGCGGGGGGGGAGGGCGAGCAGTACTTC.

The chain joins TRBV11-2 to TRBJ2-7; D unresolved. Germline V CDR1 and CDR2: SGHAT, FQNNGV. V shed 1 base and J shed 0 bases, with 13 bases lying between them. This CDR3 spans 16 amino acids. The CDR3 region is CASSLVDFLSSYEQYF. As DNA, the CDR3 is TGTGCCAGCAGCTTAGTTGACTTCCTGAGCTCCTACGAGCAGTACTTC.